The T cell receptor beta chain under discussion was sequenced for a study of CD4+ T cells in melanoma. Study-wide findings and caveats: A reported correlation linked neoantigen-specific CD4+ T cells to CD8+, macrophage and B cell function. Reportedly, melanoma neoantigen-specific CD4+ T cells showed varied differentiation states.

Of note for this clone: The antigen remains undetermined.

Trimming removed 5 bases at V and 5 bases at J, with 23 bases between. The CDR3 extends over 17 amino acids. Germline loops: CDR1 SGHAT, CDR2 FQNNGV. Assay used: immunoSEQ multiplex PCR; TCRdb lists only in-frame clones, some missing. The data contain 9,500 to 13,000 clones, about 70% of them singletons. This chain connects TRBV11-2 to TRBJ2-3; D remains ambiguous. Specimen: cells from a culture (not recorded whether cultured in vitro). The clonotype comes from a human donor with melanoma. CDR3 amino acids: CASSPRTEAKPGDTQYF. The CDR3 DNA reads TGTGCCAGCAGCCCTCGGACCGAGGCCAAACCCGGAGATACGCAGTATTTT.